The 5 T cell receptor beta chains below come from one sample, sequenced in a study of cytomegalovirus exposure and HLA in healthy donors. It was with 60 Vbeta and 13 Jbeta primers that the PCR ran. Some clones are missing from TCRdb's copy, which holds only in-frame ones; the method was immunoSEQ multiplex PCR. Counted here are more than 40,000 clones, roughly half occurring once; the ten biggest clones make up roughly 5.6%. Sequencing was performed on PBMCs. The receptors originated from a man aged 60-69 years in good health and CMV-seronegative.

This clone came up a few times. The chain uses TRBV7-2 and TRBJ2-1, with 9 positions matching TRBD2. The CDR3 consists of 15 residues. Losses at the gene ends were 5 bases for V and 10 bases for J; bases not matched to a gene: 12. In germline, CDR1 is SGHTA, CDR2 FQGNSA. CDR3 sequence: CASSPPGYSGSEQFF. The CDR3 DNA follows: TGTGCCAGCAGCCCCCCAGGGTATAGCGGGAGCGAGCAGTTCTTC.

The J gene is TRBJ2-1, the V gene TRBV19, with D possibly matching TRBD1 (5 bases). V gave up 4 bases and J gave up 8 bases, with 15 bases separating them. The germline V gene has CDR1 LNHDA and CDR2 SQIVND (reference sequence). CDR3 size: 14 residues. The DNA of the CDR3 is TGTGCCAGTAGTACGCATTGGGCAGGGTATGAGCAGTTCTTC. It encodes CASSTHWAGYEQFF.

This clone was seen only a few times. V gene TRBV2 combines with J gene TRBJ1-5, with D possibly being TRBD1 (6 bases). This CDR3 region has 15 residues. V was cut by 4 bases and J by 0 bases, with 10 bases left in between. CDR1 and CDR2 from the germline V gene are SNHLY and FYNNEI. The CDR3 is CASSVGQNSNQPQHF. DNA for the CDR3: TGTGCCAGCAGTGTAGGACAGAATAGCAATCAGCCCCAGCATTTT.

In its sample, this clone was seen a few times. This chain uses TRBV5-4 with TRBJ2-7; 8 positions agree with TRBD2. The CDR3 has 15 amino acids. V was pared by 4 bases and J by 4 bases, with 10 bases of the junction left unmatched. In germline, CDR1 is SGHNT, CDR2 YYREEE (reference sequence). The CDR3 reads CASSPIAGTRYEQYF. The CDR3 region has the DNA TGTGCCAGCAGCCCAATAGCGGGAACGAGATACGAGCAGTACTTC.

This clone was picked up a small number of times. V usage is TRBV14 and J usage is TRBJ2-7, with D possibly being TRBD1 (5 bases). Per the germline V gene, CDR1 is SGHDN and CDR2 is FVKESK. Trimming left V 4 bases short and J 3 bases short, with 22 bases between. The CDR3 extends over 17 amino acids. DNA of the CDR3: TGTGCCAGCAGCCCCGGTAAGGTAGTGGGGCCGAACTACGAGCAGTACTTC. Translation: CASSPGKVVGPNYEQYF. The full variable domain, rest sourced from reference TRBV14 and TRBJ2-7, is EAGVTQFPSHSVIEKGQTVTLRCDPISGHDNLYWYRRVMGKEIKFLLHFVKESKQDESGMPNNRFLAERTGGTYSTLKVQPAELEDSGVYFCASSPGKVVGPNYEQYFGPGTRLTVT.